Reported below is one T cell receptor beta chain. The sample belongs to a study of T cell clusters in autoimmune cytopenias. One tube held mixed TRB-A and TRB-B primer pools for touch-down PCR. From its re-call of the multiplex PCR reads, TCRdb lists each CDR3 protein once, without DNA. Its table lists some 15,000 distinct CDR3 sequences. The germline V gene encodes CDR1 LNHNV and CDR2 YYDKDF (reference sequence). This CDR3 is 15 amino acids long. TRB amplification used 200 to 250 ng of peripheral blood genomic DNA. These same data were also listed under a study on T cell repertoires in aging, cancer and after chemotherapy. That paper states: Across the chemotherapy interval, each cancer cohort showed higher median generation probability, suggesting thymic rebound.

This TCR was recovered from a human donor in good health. V usage is TRBV15 and J usage is TRBJ2-2; the D call of TRBD1 rests on TCRdb alone, since no DNA is present to check it. The sequenced sample consisted of peripheral blood. CDR3 protein: CATSRDNRFTGELFF.